These 3 T cell receptor beta chains originate from one sample sequenced in a study of shared clonotypes between healthy human individuals. The assay was immunoSEQ multiplex PCR, and TCRdb's table has in-frame clones only and misses some. The repertoire holds some 660,000 clones, with approximately 73% as singletons. Specimen: memory CD4+ T cells sorted from blood. Subset indicated: CD45RA-negative fraction. These receptors all come from a woman between 25 and 40 years old in good health.

The chain has TRBV9 and TRBJ2-5; D is ambiguous. V lost 1 base to trimming and J lost 5 bases, with 9 bases between them. The germline CDR1 and CDR2 sequences are SGDLS and YYNGEE. This CDR3 is 13 amino acids long. This CDR3 is CASSVSLGETQYF. For the CDR3, the DNA is TGTGCCAGCAGCGTAAGCTTGGGGGAGACCCAGTACTTC.

This chain connects TRBV6-5 to TRBJ1-5, with D perhaps TRBD1 (6 bases). The V and J ends lost 8 bases and 10 bases respectively, with 15 bases between them. The germline V gene encodes CDR1 MNHEY and CDR2 SVGAGI. This CDR3 spans 12 amino acids. CDR3 sequence reads: CASGGRFDPQHF. The CDR3 region has the DNA TGTGCCAGCGGGGGGCGGTTCGATCCCCAGCATTTT.

A word on this clone: Other DNA sequences in the same sample also yield this CDR3. The rearrangement uses TRBV28 and TRBJ1-1, with D hard to call. Per the germline V gene, CDR1 is MDHEN and CDR2 is SYDVKM. This CDR3 comprises 13 residues. Trimming stripped 5 bases from V and 2 bases from J, with 9 bases between. The CDR3 bases are TGTGCCAGCAGTCCCCCAGCAAACACTGAAGCTTTCTTT. Translated: CASSPPANTEAFF.